What follows are 16 T cell receptor beta chains derived from one specimen sequenced in a study of cytotoxic CD8 clonotypes in ibrutinib-treated CLL. Clones were read by immunoSEQ multiplex PCR, and TCRdb kept only the in-frame ones, dropping some. Of roughly 130,000 clones detected, around 93% appear once; the ten largest clones hold 10% to 14%. The specimen was PBMCs, collected after 12 months of ibrutinib treatment. These receptor sequences come from a human donor with chronic lymphocytic leukemia.

This rearrangement joins TRBV18 to TRBJ1-2; tentatively, D is TRBD1 (6 bases). Germline lookup yields CDR1 KGHSH and CDR2 LQKENI. CDR3 length: 14 amino acids. V was pared by 2 bases and J by 8 bases, with 15 bases between. The CDR3 loop is CASSPEDSSRGYTF. The CDR3 region has the DNA TGTGCCAGCTCACCAGAGGACAGTTCTCGCGGCTACACCTTC.

The rearrangement joins TRBV7-9 to TRBJ2-2; 9 bases line up with TRBD2. Germline loops: CDR1 SEHNR, CDR2 FQNEAQ (reference sequence). The CDR3 runs 16 residues. V was clipped by 5 bases and J by 5 bases; unmatched bases: 9. The CDR3 region is CASSPGSAGGTGELFF. The DNA of the CDR3 is TGTGCCAGCAGCCCAGGGTCGGCGGGAGGGACCGGGGAGCTGTTTTTT.

This chain connects TRBV7-2 to TRBJ1-1; perhaps TRBD1 as D (6 bases). The ends were cut back, 9 bases at V and 0 bases at J, with 11 bases in the middle. The CDR3 has 13 residues. Germline V gene data show CDR1 as SGHTA and CDR2 as FQGNSA. The CDR3 nucleotides read TGTGCCAGTGAGACAGGTCTGAACACTGAAGCTTTCTTT. Translating it yields CASETGLNTEAFF.

The chain carries TRBV4-2 and TRBJ2-7; the D gene is possibly TRBD1 (5 bases). V lost 0 bases and J 7 bases, leaving 7 bases between the germline ends. Germline lookup yields CDR1 LGHNA and CDR2 YNFKEQ. This CDR3 region has 12 residues. The CDR3 sequence: CASSQDRVEQYF. DNA for the CDR3: TGTGCCAGCAGCCAAGACAGGGTTGAGCAGTACTTC.

This chain joins TRBV10-3 and TRBJ2-3; 8 nucleotides align to TRBD1. The CDR3 runs to 15 residues. The ends lost 6 bases at V and 4 bases at J; junction bases unmatched: 9. Germline CDR1 reads ENHRY; CDR2 reads SYGVKD. CDR3: CAISPGQGNPDTQYF. The CDR3 region has the DNA TGTGCCATCAGCCCCGGACAGGGCAATCCAGATACGCAGTATTTT.

This sequence joins TRBV7-9 and TRBJ2-7; D tentatively reads TRBD1 or TRBD2 (6 bases each). The CDR3 extends over 16 amino acids. V lost 0 bases to trimming and J lost 5 bases, with 17 bases between them. Germline V gene sequence: CDR1 SEHNR, CDR2 FQNEAQ (reference sequence). CDR3: CASSLAKTGRGNEQYF. The CDR3 DNA sequence: TGTGCCAGCAGCTTAGCGAAGACAGGCCGGGGGAACGAGCAGTACTTC.

CDR3 in amino acids: CATSPRLSYNEQFF. CDR3 in DNA: TGTGCCACCAGCCCCAGACTCTCCTACAATGAGCAGTTCTTC. This chain connects TRBV15 to TRBJ2-1; no definite D call. V was shortened by 5 bases and J by 0 bases, with 8 bases between the two germline ends. Germline V gene lookup returns CDR1 LNHNV and CDR2 YYDKDF (reference sequence). The CDR3 contains 14 residues.

The V gene is TRBV28, the J gene TRBJ2-1; D may be TRBD1 or TRBD2 (6 bases each). Germline V lookup: CDR1 MDHEN, CDR2 SYDVKM. The CDR3 has 14 amino acids. V was clipped by 2 bases and J by 4 bases, with 9 bases between them. CDR3 in amino acids: CASSLGGQYNEQFF. The CDR3 DNA sequence: TGTGCCAGCAGTTTAGGGGGGCAGTACAATGAGCAGTTCTTC.

This clone was seen only once. The chain links TRBV6-6 to TRBJ2-4, with 9 bases identical to TRBD1. Germline CDR1 is MNHNY and CDR2 is SVGAGI (reference sequence). Germline trimming cut 2 bases from V and 15 bases from J; bases unmatched to any gene: 8. The CDR3 totals 13 residues. For the CDR3, the DNA is TGTGCCAGCAGTTACGTCCAAGGGGACAGGGTGTACTTC. It encodes CASSYVQGDRVYF.

V is TRBV19 and J is TRBJ2-3; D ambiguous. V was trimmed by 6 bases and J by 0 bases, leaving 13 bases between them. The CDR3 contains 15 residues. Germline V gene lookup returns CDR1 LNHDA and CDR2 SQIVND (reference sequence). The DNA of the CDR3 is TGTGCCAGTAGCTGGATGGTAGGGAGCACAGATACGCAGTATTTT. This sequence encodes CASSWMVGSTDTQYF.

The chain joins TRBV13 to TRBJ1-2, with D perhaps TRBD1 (5 bases). Germline loops: CDR1 PRHDT, CDR2 FYEKMQ (reference sequence). The CDR3 totals 14 residues. Trimming removed 7 bases from V and 4 bases from J, with 16 bases in between. CDR3: CASTGRGAIYGYTF. CDR3 bases: TGTGCCAGCACGGGACGAGGGGCGATCTATGGCTACACCTTC.

The gene calls are TRBV11-2 and TRBJ1-3, with D tentatively TRBD1 (5 bases). V was clipped by 3 bases and J by 2 bases, with 8 bases between them. Germline loops: CDR1 SGHAT, CDR2 FQNNGV. This CDR3 contains 14 residues. This CDR3 reads CASSFAGAGNTIYF. In nucleotides, the CDR3 is TGTGCCAGCAGCTTCGCGGGGGCTGGAAACACCATATATTTT.

V usage is TRBV27 and J usage is TRBJ2-2, with D tentatively TRBD2 (6 bases). This CDR3 spans 16 amino acids. The germline V gene has CDR1 MNHEY and CDR2 SMNVEV (reference sequence). V was trimmed by 5 bases and J by 5 bases, leaving 18 bases between them. The CDR3 spells CASSPERGKFTGELFF. CDR3 sequence (DNA): TGTGCCAGCAGTCCCGAGCGCGGGAAATTTACCGGGGAGCTGTTTTTT.

V is TRBV19 and J is TRBJ1-5, with 8 bases that match TRBD1. Germline V gene data show CDR1 as LNHDA and CDR2 as SQIVND (reference sequence). The V gene end was trimmed by 5 bases and the J gene end by 2 bases; junction bases not matched to a gene: 11. CDR3 length: 17 residues. The CDR3 DNA sequence: TGTGCCAGTAGTCCCCGACAGGGACAGGAAGGCAATCAGCCCCAGCATTTT. It is translated as CASSPRQGQEGNQPQHF.

The chain uses TRBV7-3 and TRBJ2-3; the D gene is possibly TRBD2 (5 bases). The CDR3 totals 14 residues. V was trimmed by 7 bases and J by 2 bases, leaving 13 bases between them. CDR1 is SGHTA and CDR2 is FQGTGA in the germline V gene. The CDR3 DNA sequence: TGTGCCAGCACTAAAGCGGCTAACACAGATACGCAGTATTTT. This translates into CASTKAANTDTQYF.

This sequence joins TRBV4-2 and TRBJ2-7; D is perhaps TRBD2 (5 bases). The CDR3 totals 14 residues. Germline lookup yields CDR1 LGHNA and CDR2 YNFKEQ. Trimming stripped 0 bases from V and 4 bases from J, with 10 bases between. This CDR3 reads CASSQDTRSYEQYF. The CDR3 bases are TGTGCCAGCAGCCAAGATACTAGGAGTTACGAGCAGTACTTC.